The 18 T cell receptor beta chains presented below share a single source sample, sequenced in a study of Graves' ophthalmopathy and Graves' hyperthyroidism. RNA transcripts provided the template for amplifying TCR beta CDR3 regions. Second-round multiplex PCR came after first-round RT-PCR with HTBI primers. One entry per CDR3 protein results from TCRdb running MiXCR on the multiplex PCR reads. The sample has 660,000 or so distinct CDR3 sequences; about two fifths are singletons. The sequencing input was peripheral blood. The receptors here all came from an adult man with Graves' ophthalmopathy.

The chain combines TRBV29-1 with TRBJ1-1, with D perhaps TRBD1 (6 bases). The CDR3 is 12 amino acids. Looked up from germline, CDR1 is SQVTM and CDR2 is ANQGSEA. V lost 8 bases, J lost 0 bases, and 10 bases lay in between. DNA of the CDR3: TGCAGCACCGGACAGATGAACACTGAAGCTTTCTTT. The encoded protein is CSTGQMNTEAFF.

This clonotype was recorded at least ten times. The chain joins TRBV20-1 to TRBJ2-5; 10 nucleotides line up with TRBD2. The CDR3 length is 15 residues. J was trimmed by 6 bases and V by 6 bases; bases with no gene match: 13. Germline CDR1 and CDR2: DFQATT and SNEGSKA (reference sequence). The CDR3 loop reads CSARLAGVPSQTQYF. In DNA form, the CDR3 reads TGCAGTGCGAGACTAGCGGGCGTACCCTCACAGACCCAGTACTTC.

The chain's CDR3 is CASSYKGPGGTEAFF. In DNA, the CDR3 is TGTGCCAGCAGTTACAAGGGACCAGGGGGCACTGAAGCTTTCTTT. The gene calls are TRBV12-3 or TRBV12-4 and TRBJ1-1, with TRBD1 identical over 7 bases. The trim removed 4 bases at V and 4 bases at J, leaving 9 bases unmatched. CDR3 length: 15 amino acids.

The sample holds many counts of this clonotype. The rearrangement links TRBV14 to TRBJ2-7, with TRBD1 matching 8 bases. CDR1 is SGHDN, CDR2 FVKESK, per germline. There are 14 residues in the CDR3. Losses at the gene ends were 3 bases for V and 2 bases for J; bases not matched to a gene: 3. This chain's CDR3 is CASSQNRGTYEQYF. Written as DNA, the CDR3 is TGTGCCAGCAGCCAGAACAGGGGGACCTACGAGCAGTACTTC.

This chain joins TRBV6-6 and TRBJ2-7; a possible D gene is TRBD1 (5 bases). CDR1 is MNHNY, CDR2 SVGAGI, per germline (reference sequence). V lost 2 bases and J lost 2, with 13 bases in between. There are 15 residues in the CDR3. The CDR3 sequence is CASSYLTDSTYEQYF. In DNA, the CDR3 is TGTGCCAGCAGTTACCTAACCGACAGCACCTACGAGCAGTACTTC.

In its sample, this clonotype was seen many times. This chain uses TRBV5-8 with TRBJ1-4; D not resolved. With 0 bases removed from V and 1 base from J, the gap between germline ends came to 7 bases. This CDR3 comprises 15 residues. Germline values: CDR1 SGHTS, CDR2 YDEGEE. The CDR3 spells CASSLAGRTNEKLFF. The CDR3 DNA follows: TGTGCCAGCAGCTTGGCGGGGAGAACTAATGAAAAACTGTTTTTT.

This clonotype was seen many times. This chain connects TRBV20-1 to TRBJ1-2; no definite D call. The V and J ends lost 1 base and 4 bases respectively, with 19 bases between them. The CDR3 contains 16 residues. Germline-derived CDR1 and CDR2 are DFQATT and SNEGSKA (reference sequence). The CDR3 loop is CSARVPRRESVYGYTF. Written as DNA, the CDR3 is TGCAGTGCTAGAGTACCCCGTCGGGAGTCGGTCTATGGCTACACCTTC.

This clonotype was seen a few times. The chain uses TRBV6-5 and TRBJ2-7, with D possibly TRBD2 on 5 matching bases. The CDR3 contains 14 residues. Trimming shortened V by 6 bases and J by 6 bases, and 18 bases separated the two germline ends. The germline V gene encodes CDR1 MNHEY and CDR2 SVGAGI. DNA for the CDR3: TGTGCCAGCAGCAACCGACCGGGGAAACTCGAGCAGTACTTC. This sequence encodes CASSNRPGKLEQYF.

There are many counts of this clonotype. The chain uses TRBV20-1 and TRBJ2-5, with D possibly being TRBD1 or TRBD2 (5 bases each). Between the trimmed V and J ends, which lost 1 base and 1 base, there was a span of 10 bases. Germline loops: CDR1 DFQATT, CDR2 SNEGSKA (reference sequence). The length of the CDR3 is 14 residues. The chain's CDR3 is CSARAAGTQETQYF. The CDR3 DNA follows: TGCAGTGCTAGAGCCGCAGGGACCCAAGAGACCCAGTACTTC.

The J gene is TRBJ1-4, the V gene TRBV6-5, with TRBD1 matching 7 bases. V lost 2 bases to trimming and J lost 8 bases; unmatched junction nucleotides: 8. The length of the CDR3 is 15 residues. CDR1 is MNHEY and CDR2 is SVGAGI in the germline V gene. CDR3 amino acids: CASSYLRQGGEKLFF. The CDR3 nucleotides read TGTGCCAGCAGTTACCTCCGACAGGGCGGCGAAAAACTGTTTTTT.

This sequence joins TRBV6-2 or TRBV6-3 and TRBJ1-2, with no clear D. The germline V gene has CDR1 MNHEY and CDR2 SVGEGT. The CDR3 length is 15 residues. Trimming removed 8 bases from V and 0 bases from J, with 16 bases in between. The CDR3 sequence is CASFSGSEPNYGYTF. The CDR3, as DNA: TGTGCCAGCTTCTCCGGGTCAGAACCTAACTATGGCTACACCTTC.

This clonotype has at least ten counts. The V and J genes are TRBV20-1 and TRBJ2-5; D uncertain. Germline V CDR1 and CDR2: DFQATT, SNEGSKA (reference sequence). The CDR3 loop spans 14 amino acids. V was trimmed by 3 bases and J by 4 bases, leaving 15 bases between them. The CDR3 is CSASANLVPETQYF. The CDR3 region has the DNA TGCAGTGCTAGTGCCAACTTGGTCCCAGAGACCCAGTACTTC.

A note on this clonotype: A much larger clone is a single base away; this may be a read error. The chain carries TRBV29-1 and TRBJ2-7, with 13 bases aligning to TRBD2. Germline loops: CDR1 SQVTM, CDR2 ANQGSEA. After removal of 6 bases from V and 4 bases from J, the junction contained 6 bases not matched to a gene. The CDR3 contains 14 residues. CDR3 sequence reads: CSVGGLAGKYEQYF. In nucleotides, the CDR3 is TGCAGCGTAGGGGGACTAGCGGGAAAGTACGAGCAGTACTTC.

The V call is TRBV27, the J call TRBJ2-7; the match to TRBD1 covers 8 bases. With V trimmed by 3 bases and J by 4 bases, 8 bases remained unmatched. Germline V CDR1 and CDR2: MNHEY, SMNVEV (reference sequence). The CDR3 contains 15 residues. The DNA for the CDR3 is TGTGCCAGCAGTTTCCGGACAGGGAGACCTTACGAGCAGTACTTC. This gives the protein CASSFRTGRPYEQYF.

The chain is built from TRBV10-3 and TRBJ2-7, with 7 bases identical to TRBD1. From germline, CDR1 is ENHRY and CDR2 SYGVKD. With 10 bases clipped from V and 3 bases from J, the junction kept 15 bases outside the gene matches. The CDR3 contains 15 residues. CDR3 in DNA: TGTGCCAGCAGAGCTTACAGGGGTCCCTTCTACGAGCAGTACTTC. It codes for CASRAYRGPFYEQYF.

Turning to this clonotype: Possible read error: a much larger clone is one base away. The genes are TRBV12-3 or TRBV12-4 and TRBJ1-5; D gene unclear. This CDR3 is built from 15 residues. Between the trimmed V and J ends, which lost 1 base and 2 bases, there was a span of 9 bases. The CDR3 spells CASSLGGIGNQPQHF. The CDR3 nucleotides read TGTGCCAGCAGTTTAGGGGGTATCGGCAATCAGCCCCAGCATTTT.

V and J are TRBV7-2 and TRBJ2-7; D not certain. Between the trimmed V and J ends, which lost 0 bases and 3 bases, there was a span of 12 bases. CDR1 SGHTA and CDR2 FQGNSA come from the germline V gene. The CDR3 totals 15 residues. CDR3 sequence reads: CASSLAAGNLYEQYF. CDR3 nucleotides: TGTGCCAGCAGCTTAGCCGCTGGGAACCTCTACGAGCAGTACTTC. The whole variable domain, remainder taken from reference TRBV7-2 and TRBJ2-7, is GAGVSQSPSNKVTEKGKDVELRCDPISGHTALYWYRQSLGQGLEFLIYFQGNSAPDKSGLPSDRFSAERTGGSVSTLTIQRTQQEDSAVYLCASSLAAGNLYEQYFGPGTRLTVT.

Concerning this clonotype: It may be a read error: a sequence one base away is much more abundant. The chain recombines TRBV5-1 with TRBJ1-3, with D tentatively TRBD1 (5 bases). CDR1 is SGHRS and CDR2 is YFSETQ in the germline V gene. This CDR3 is built from 15 residues. This chain's CDR3 is CASSDIGGTGDTIYF. The CDR3 DNA sequence: TGCGCCAGCAGTGACATTGGGGGAACTGGAGACACCATATATTTT.